This is a list of T cell receptor beta chains from one sample in a study of PD-L1 blockade in urothelial cancer. This table comes from immunoSEQ multiplex PCR, and its TCRdb copy is limited to in-frame clones, with some not included. The sample holds about 44,000 clones, around 80% seen once. This material consisted of PBMCs, taken around atezolizumab (anti-PD-L1) treatment. These receptors were taken from a man in his 70s with urothelial cancer. CDR3s include the opening cysteine and the closing phenylalanine or tryptophan. Each record gives: J gene, V gene, CDR3 protein.

>TRBJ2-1|TRBV19
CASGQYNEQFF
>TRBJ2-5|TRBV14
CASSLWTGEETQYF
>TRBJ2-7|TRBV7-9
CASSFGQGVDEQYF
>TRBJ2-3|TRBV20-1
CSAHRDTQYF
>TRBJ1-1|TRBV5-4
CASSADRGNTEAFF
>TRBJ1-3|TRBV5-1
CASSLGAQISGNTIYF
>TRBJ2-1|TRBV2
CASRGNGGEQFF
>TRBJ2-2|TRBV12-2
CASRMGRAGTYTGELFF
>TRBJ2-7|TRBV18
CASSKDRANYEQYF
>TRBJ2-7|TRBV2
CASSGDYYEQYF
>TRBJ2-3|TRBV7-2
CASRFQGTDTQYF
>TRBJ1-5|TRBV9
CASSVGEGQPQHF
>TRBJ2-5|TRBV30
CAWSPGQETQYF